Described below is a single T cell receptor beta chain sequence and its context. What antigen it recognizes has not been identified. This may stem from a read error, because a much larger clone lies one nucleotide away. These data belong to a study of T cells in Graves' hyperthyroidism and ophthalmopathy (dated by TCRdb to between 2017 and 2020). Concerning the study at large: Peripheral blood was sampled at the time of initial diagnosis, prior to any treatment. According to the paper, TCR Vbeta CDR3 sequencing was carried out on roughly 130 peripheral blood samples, which came from fewer than 50 ophthalmopathy, under 85 hyperthyroidism and roughly 17 progressor patients. TCR V-J signatures able to tell the groups apart were searched for in a discovery cohort of 100 patients, of whom approximately 40 had Graves' ophthalmopathy and about 60 had stable Graves' hyperthyroidism. After blood sampling, hyperthyroidism patients were treated with methimazole at a starting dose of 30 mg daily, and ophthalmopathy patients were treated with high-dose intravenous methylprednisolone. In more than 5 Graves' hyperthyroidism patients, the study also compared T-cell repertoires from thyroid tissue with T-cell repertoires from blood. The 75 to 100 discovery patients were randomly split 7:3 into training and test sets. Prospective prediction of ophthalmopathy was tested in an independent validation cohort of under 20 hyperthyroidism patients and 15 to 17 patients who later progressed to ophthalmopathy.

What the authors observed across the whole study: In validation, the model predicted progression to ophthalmopathy a median of about 6 months before onset, with roughly 70% sensitivity and roughly 77% specificity. In cross-validation, a model built on a 13 V-J signature told ophthalmopathy apart from stable hyperthyroidism with roughly 87% sensitivity and approximately 81% specificity, and in testing the same model reached 80%/75%. Most expanded thyroid clonotypes (frequency above 0.001) were also detected in blood, a finding suggesting that blood repertoires may reflect thyroid immune responses. Sample size was not statistically predetermined, and blinding of investigators to group allocation was not performed.

Stable Graves' hyperthyroidism was defined as no progression to ophthalmopathy during 18 months of follow-up. Hyperthyroidism patients were newly diagnosed, with disease duration under 2 months, and aged 18 to 65 years. Patients with uncontrolled infections, other autoimmune diseases, pregnancy or lactation were excluded. Diagnoses relied on clinical symptoms, serum thyroxine and TRAb, thyroid ultrasound and orbital computed tomography. PBMCs were isolated from 10 ml of fresh peripheral blood by Ficoll-Paque density gradient centrifugation. Total RNA was extracted with Trizol reagent, and quality was checked on an Agilent 2100 Bioanalyzer. Amplification of TCR beta CDR3 regions was carried out from RNA transcripts. A first-round RT-PCR of the TCR CDR3 used the HTBI primer set with the Qiagen OneStep RT-PCR kit. Libraries were constructed in a second round of multiplex PCR, after which size selection and purification were carried out. Sequencing of the libraries was done on an Illumina HiSeq2000 using paired-end 100 bp reads. Under the source paper's analysis protocol: SOAPnuke was used to process the raw data, throwing out any read that contained adapters or uncalled bases, had a mean Phred below 15, or lacked an exact constant-primer or identifier match. High-quality paired reads were merged using COPE v1.2.5, and each unique nucleotide sequence was defined as a clonotype. MiTCR v1.1 was used to align clonotypes to the IMGT TRBV, TRBD and TRBJ reference segments. The analysis was restricted to V-J combinations with a frequency above 0.0001, which together covered 99% to 99.2% of the repertoires. A TCS score was defined as the ratio of F50 (clonal expansion) to E x V (chaos), with BLOSUM62-based TCRdist applied between CDR3 peptides within each V-J. Welch's t-statistics and random forest reduced 514 V-J features to around 14, which were used in a naive Bayes classifier (R e1071). TCRdb's own reprocessing of the public reads used fastp at Q25 and MiXCR and kept productive beta chains. Rows with one shared CDR3 protein collapse into an entry with the most common genes and DNA. These V and J calls derive from TCRdb rather than the authors' analysis. In this sample the table shows 550,000 to 650,000 distinct CDR3 sequences, 14% of which occur a single time. The ten largest make up 14% of the sample.

Taken from cysteine to phenylalanine, the CDR3 has 14 residues. The retained sequence is limited to the CDR3, 42 bases, with the frame set at the first base. CDR1 MDHEN and CDR2 SYDVKM were looked up in the germline V gene. Sequences were obtained from blood. This sequence uses TRBV28 and TRBJ2-5; 5 matching bases give a weak D call of TRBD1. This clonotype was sampled from a woman aged 40 to 50 with Graves' hyperthyroidism. This receptor carries the CDR3 CAGSFQAGQETQYF. The DNA sequence is given as TGTGCCGGCAGTTTTCAGGCAGGGCAAGAGACCCAGTACTTC.